This TCR beta chain was observed in a study of regulatory T cells in long-lasting Graves disease. This clonotype has a count of ten or more. Sequencing libraries for TCR beta were prepared with iRepertoire HTBI primers and Arm-PCR of CDR3 regions. A single record per CDR3 protein comes from TCRdb applying MiXCR to the multiplex PCR reads. The top ten clones hold under 9% of a sample with roughly 470,000 distinct CDR3 sequences, more than 20% of them seen once. Time point of the sample: persistent/refractory GD, antithyroid drugs over 5 years with positive TRAb. RNA extracted from PBMCs served as the sequencing template. This sample comprised peripheral blood mononuclear cells (PBMCs), obtained when the disease was refractory, from a patient treated with antithyroid drugs. The receptor comes from a female donor with Graves disease.

The CDR3 is CASNMDGTEAFF. CDR3 coding DNA: TGTGCCAGCAATATGGACGGGACTGAAGCTTTCTTT. This rearrangement joins TRBV2 to TRBJ1-1; unclear D gene. CDR3 length: 12 residues. V shed 7 bases and J shed 5 bases, with 11 bases lying between them. Germline V gives CDR1 SNHLY, CDR2 FYNNEI.